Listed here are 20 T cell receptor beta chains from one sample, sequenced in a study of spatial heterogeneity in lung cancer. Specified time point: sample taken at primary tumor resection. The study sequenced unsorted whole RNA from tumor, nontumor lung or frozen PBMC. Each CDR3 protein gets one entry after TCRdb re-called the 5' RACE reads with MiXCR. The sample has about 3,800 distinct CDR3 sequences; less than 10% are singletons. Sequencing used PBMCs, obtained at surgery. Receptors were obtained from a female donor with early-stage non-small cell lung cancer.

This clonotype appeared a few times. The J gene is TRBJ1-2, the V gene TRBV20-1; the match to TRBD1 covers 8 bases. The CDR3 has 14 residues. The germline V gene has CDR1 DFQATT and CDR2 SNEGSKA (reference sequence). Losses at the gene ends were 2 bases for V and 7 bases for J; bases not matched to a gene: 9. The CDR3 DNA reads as TGCAGTGCTAGAATCCCGGACAGGGCATTTGGCTACACCTTC. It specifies CSARIPDRAFGYTF.

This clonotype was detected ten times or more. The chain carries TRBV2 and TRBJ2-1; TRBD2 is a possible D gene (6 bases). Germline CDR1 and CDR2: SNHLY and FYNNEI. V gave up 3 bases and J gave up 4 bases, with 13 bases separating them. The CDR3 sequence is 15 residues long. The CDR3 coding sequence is TGTGCCAGCAGTGATCCTCGGGGAGGATACAATGAGCAGTTCTTC. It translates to CASSDPRGGYNEQFF.

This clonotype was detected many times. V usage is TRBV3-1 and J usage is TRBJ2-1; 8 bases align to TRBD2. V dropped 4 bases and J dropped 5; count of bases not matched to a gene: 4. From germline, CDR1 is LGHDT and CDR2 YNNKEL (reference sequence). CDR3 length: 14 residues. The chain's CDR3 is CASSRGGPNNEQFF. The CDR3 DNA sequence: TGTGCCAGCAGCCGCGGGGGGCCAAACAATGAGCAGTTCTTC.

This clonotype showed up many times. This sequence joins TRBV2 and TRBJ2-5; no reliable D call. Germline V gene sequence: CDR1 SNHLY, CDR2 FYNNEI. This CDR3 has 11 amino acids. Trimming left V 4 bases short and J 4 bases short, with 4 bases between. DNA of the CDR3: TGTGCCAGCAGTGTCGGAGAGACCCAGTACTTC. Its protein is CASSVGETQYF.

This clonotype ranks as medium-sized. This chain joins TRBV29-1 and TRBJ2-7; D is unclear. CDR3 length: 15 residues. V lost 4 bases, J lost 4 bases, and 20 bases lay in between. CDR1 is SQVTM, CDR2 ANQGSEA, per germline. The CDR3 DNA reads TGCAGCGTTGCTTTGCCGGTGACACAAATATACGAGCAGTACTTC. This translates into CSVALPVTQIYEQYF.

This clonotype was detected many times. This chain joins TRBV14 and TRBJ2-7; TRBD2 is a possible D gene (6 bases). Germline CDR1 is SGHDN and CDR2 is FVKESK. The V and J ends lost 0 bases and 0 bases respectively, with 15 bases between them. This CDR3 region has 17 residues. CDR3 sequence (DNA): TGTGCCAGCAGCCAAGATAATTGGAGGGCGAGCTCCTACGAGCAGTACTTC. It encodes CASSQDNWRASSYEQYF.

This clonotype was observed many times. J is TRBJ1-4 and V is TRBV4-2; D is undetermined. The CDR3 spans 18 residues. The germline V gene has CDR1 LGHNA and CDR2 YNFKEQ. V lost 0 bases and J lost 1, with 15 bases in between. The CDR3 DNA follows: TGTGCCAGCAGCCAAGAGGGGAACGAGCGAGGAACTAATGAAAAACTGTTTTTT. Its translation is CASSQEGNERGTNEKLFF.

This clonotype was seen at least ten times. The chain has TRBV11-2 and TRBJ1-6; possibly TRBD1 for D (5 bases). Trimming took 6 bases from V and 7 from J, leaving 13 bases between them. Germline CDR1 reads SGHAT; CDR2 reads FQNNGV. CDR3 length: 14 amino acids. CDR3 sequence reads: CASRVTDTNSPLHF. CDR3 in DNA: TGTGCCAGCAGGGTGACAGACACAAATTCACCCCTCCACTTT.

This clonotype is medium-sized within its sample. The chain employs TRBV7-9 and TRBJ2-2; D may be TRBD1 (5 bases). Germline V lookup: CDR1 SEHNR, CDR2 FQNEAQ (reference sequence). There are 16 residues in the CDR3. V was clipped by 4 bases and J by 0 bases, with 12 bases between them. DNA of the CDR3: TGTGCCAGCAGCTCTCTGACAGCATCGAACACCGGGGAGCTGTTTTTT. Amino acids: CASSSLTASNTGELFF.

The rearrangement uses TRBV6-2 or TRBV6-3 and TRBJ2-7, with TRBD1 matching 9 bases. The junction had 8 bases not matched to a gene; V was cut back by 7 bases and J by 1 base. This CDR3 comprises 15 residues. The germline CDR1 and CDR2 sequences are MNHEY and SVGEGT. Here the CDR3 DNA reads TGTGCCAGCACCATACTCGGGACAGGGTCCTACGAGCAGTACTTC. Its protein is CASTILGTGSYEQYF.

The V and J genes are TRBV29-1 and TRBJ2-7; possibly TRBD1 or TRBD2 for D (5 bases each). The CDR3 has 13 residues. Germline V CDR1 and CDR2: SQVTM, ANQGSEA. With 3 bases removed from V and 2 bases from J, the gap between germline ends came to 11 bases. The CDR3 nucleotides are TGCAGCGTTGAGGGGACGGCCACCTACGAGCAGTACTTC. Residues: CSVEGTATYEQYF.

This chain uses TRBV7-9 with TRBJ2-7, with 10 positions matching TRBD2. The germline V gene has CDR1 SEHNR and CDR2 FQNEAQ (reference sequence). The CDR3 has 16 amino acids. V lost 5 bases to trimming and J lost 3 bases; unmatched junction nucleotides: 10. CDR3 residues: CASSHGLAATRYEQYF. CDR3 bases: TGTGCCAGCAGCCATGGACTAGCGGCTACCCGCTACGAGCAGTACTTC.

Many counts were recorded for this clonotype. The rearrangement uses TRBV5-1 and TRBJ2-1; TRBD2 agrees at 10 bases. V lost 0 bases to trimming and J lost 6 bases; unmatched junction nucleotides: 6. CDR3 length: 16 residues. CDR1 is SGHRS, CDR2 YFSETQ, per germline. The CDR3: CASSLAWTSGLNEQFF. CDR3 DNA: TGCGCCAGCAGCTTGGCCTGGACTAGCGGCCTCAATGAGCAGTTCTTC.

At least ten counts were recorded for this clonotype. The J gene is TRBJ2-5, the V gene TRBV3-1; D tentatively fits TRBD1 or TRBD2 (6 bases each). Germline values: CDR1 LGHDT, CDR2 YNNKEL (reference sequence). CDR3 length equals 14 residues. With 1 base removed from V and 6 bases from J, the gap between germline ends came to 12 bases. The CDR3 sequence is CASSQAEGEKTQYF. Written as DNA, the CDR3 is TGTGCCAGCAGCCAAGCGGAGGGGGAGAAGACCCAGTACTTC.

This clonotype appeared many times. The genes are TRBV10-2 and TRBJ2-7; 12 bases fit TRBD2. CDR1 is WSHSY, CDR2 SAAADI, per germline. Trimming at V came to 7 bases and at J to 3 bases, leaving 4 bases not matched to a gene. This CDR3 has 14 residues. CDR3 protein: CASKPSGGDYEQYF. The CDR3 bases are TGCGCCAGCAAACCTAGCGGGGGGGACTACGAGCAGTACTTC.

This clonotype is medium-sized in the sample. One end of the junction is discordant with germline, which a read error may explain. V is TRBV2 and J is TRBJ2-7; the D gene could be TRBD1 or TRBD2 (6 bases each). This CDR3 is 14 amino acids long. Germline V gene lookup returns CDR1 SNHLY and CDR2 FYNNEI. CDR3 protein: CASRGGAYSHEQYF. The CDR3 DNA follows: TGTGCCAGCAGGGGGGGCGCCTACTCCCACGAGCAGTACTTC. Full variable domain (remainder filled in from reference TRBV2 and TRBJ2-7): EPEVTQTPSHQVTQMGQEVILRCVPISNHLYFYWYRQILGQKVEFLVSFYNNEISEKSEIFDDQFSVERPDGSNFTLKIRSTKLEDSAMYFCASRGGAYSHEQYFGPGTRLTVT.

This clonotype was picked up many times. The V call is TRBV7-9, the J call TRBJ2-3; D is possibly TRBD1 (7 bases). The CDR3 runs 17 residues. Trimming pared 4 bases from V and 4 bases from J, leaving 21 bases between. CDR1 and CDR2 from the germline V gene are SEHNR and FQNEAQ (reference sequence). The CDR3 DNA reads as TGTGCCAGCAGCTACCCGGCGGGACAGCCGCGGCCAGATACGCAGTATTTT. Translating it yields CASSYPAGQPRPDTQYF.

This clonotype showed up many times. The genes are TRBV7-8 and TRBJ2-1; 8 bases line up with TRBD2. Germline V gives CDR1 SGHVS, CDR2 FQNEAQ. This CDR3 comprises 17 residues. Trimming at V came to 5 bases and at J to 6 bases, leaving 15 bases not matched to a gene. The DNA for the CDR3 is TGTGCCAGCAGCCAAGAACGGGGGGGCCCACTGGGCAATGAGCAGTTCTTC. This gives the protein CASSQERGGPLGNEQFF.

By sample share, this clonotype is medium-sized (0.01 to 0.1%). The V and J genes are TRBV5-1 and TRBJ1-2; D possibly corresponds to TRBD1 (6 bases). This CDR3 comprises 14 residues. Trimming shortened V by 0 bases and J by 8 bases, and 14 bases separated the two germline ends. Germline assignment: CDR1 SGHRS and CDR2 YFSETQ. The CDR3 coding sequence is TGCGCCAGCAGCTTGGCCACAGGGATTTACGGCTACACCTTC. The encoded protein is CASSLATGIYGYTF.

This CDR3 reads CASSRQGSYNEQFF. The DNA of the CDR3 is TGTGCCAGCAGTCGACAGGGGAGTTACAATGAGCAGTTCTTC. This rearrangement joins TRBV6-2 or TRBV6-3 to TRBJ2-1; the match to TRBD1 covers 8 bases. CDR1 MNHEY and CDR2 SVGEGT come from the germline V gene. V shed 5 bases and J 4 bases; nucleotides not matched to a gene: 4. The CDR3 runs to 14 residues.